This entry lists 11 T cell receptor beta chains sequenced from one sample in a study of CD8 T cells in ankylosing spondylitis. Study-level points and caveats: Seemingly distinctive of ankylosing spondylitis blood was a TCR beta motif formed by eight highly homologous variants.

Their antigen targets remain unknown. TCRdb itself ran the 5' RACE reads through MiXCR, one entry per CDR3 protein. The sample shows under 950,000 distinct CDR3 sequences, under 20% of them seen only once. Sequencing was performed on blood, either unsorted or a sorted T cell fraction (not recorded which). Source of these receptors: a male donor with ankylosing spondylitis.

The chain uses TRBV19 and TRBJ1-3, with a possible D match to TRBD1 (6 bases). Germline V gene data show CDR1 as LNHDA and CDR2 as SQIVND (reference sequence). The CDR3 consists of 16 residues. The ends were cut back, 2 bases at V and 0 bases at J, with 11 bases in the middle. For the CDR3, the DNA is TGTGCCAGTAGTATATGGGGGCCTGTCTCTGGAAACACCATATATTTT. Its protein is CASSIWGPVSGNTIYF.

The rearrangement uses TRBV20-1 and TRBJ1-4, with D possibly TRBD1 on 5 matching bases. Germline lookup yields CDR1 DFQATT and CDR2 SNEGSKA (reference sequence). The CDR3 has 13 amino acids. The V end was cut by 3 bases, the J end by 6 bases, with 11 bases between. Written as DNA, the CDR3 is TGCAGTGCTAGGTCCGGGGGGGATGAAAAACTGTTTTTT. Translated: CSARSGGDEKLFF.

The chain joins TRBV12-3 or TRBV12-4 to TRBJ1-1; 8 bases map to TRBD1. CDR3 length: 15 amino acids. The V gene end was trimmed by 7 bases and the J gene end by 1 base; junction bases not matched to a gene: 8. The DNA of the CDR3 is TGTGCCAGCACCTGGGACAGGTATTCGAACACTGAAGCTTTCTTT. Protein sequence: CASTWDRYSNTEAFF.

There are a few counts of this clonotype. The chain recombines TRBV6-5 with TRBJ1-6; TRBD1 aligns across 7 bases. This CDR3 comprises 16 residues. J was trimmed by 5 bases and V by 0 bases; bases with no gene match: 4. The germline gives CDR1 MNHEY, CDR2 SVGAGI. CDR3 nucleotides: TGTGCCAGCAGTTACTCGAGGCAGGGGGATAATTCACCCCTCCACTTT. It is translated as CASSYSRQGDNSPLHF.

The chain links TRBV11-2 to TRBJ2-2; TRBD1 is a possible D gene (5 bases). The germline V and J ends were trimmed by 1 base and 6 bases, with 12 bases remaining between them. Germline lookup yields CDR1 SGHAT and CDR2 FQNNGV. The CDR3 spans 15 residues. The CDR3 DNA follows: TGTGCCAGCAGCTTAGCCGGCAGGGTCCCCGGGGAGCTGTTTTTT. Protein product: CASSLAGRVPGELFF.

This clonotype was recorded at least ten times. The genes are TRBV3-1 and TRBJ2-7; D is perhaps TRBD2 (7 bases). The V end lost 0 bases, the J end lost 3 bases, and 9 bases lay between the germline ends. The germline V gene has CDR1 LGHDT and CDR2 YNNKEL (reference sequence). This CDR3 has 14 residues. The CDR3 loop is CASSQEGGGYEQYF. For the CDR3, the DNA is TGTGCCAGCAGCCAAGAAGGGGGGGGCTACGAGCAGTACTTC.

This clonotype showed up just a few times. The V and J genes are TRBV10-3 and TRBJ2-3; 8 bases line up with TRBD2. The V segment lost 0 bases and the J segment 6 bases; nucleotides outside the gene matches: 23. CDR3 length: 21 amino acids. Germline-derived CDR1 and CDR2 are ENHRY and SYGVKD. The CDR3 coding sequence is TGTGCCATCAGTGAGTCCCACCTTCTATCCGGGAGGGCCAAAATATTGGATACGCAGTATTTT. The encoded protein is CAISESHLLSGRAKILDTQYF.

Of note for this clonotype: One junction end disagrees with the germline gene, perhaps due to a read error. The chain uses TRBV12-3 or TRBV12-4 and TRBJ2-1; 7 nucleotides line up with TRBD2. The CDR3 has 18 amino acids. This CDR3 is CARSFWDYFGGSANEQFF. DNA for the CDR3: TGTGCCCGCAGTTTTTGGGACTATTTTGGCGGGAGCGCCAATGAGCAGTTCTTC.

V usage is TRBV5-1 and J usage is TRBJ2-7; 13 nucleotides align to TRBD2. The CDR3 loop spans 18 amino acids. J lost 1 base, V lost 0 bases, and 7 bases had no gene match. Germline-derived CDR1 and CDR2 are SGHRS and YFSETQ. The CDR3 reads CASSLALAGGVSSYEQYF. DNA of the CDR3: TGCGCCAGCAGCTTGGCACTAGCGGGAGGGGTATCTTCCTACGAGCAGTACTTC.

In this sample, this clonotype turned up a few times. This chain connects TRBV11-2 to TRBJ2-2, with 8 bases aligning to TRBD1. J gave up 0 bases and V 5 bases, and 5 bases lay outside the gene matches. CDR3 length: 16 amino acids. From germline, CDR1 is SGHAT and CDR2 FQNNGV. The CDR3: CASSLRQGSNTGELFF. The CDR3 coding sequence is TGTGCCAGCAGCCTCAGACAGGGGTCGAACACCGGGGAGCTGTTTTTT.

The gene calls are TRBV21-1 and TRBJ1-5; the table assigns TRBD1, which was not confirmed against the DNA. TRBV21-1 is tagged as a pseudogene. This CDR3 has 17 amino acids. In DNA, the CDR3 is TGTGCCAGCAGCTCTGGGAGGGGGACAGGGCGGAATCAGCCCCAGCATTTT. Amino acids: CASSSGRGTGRNQPQHF.